This T cell receptor beta chain was documented in a study of blood T cell repertoires in COVID-19. The CDR3 totals 12 residues. Germline CDR1 is SGHAT and CDR2 is FQNNGV. The V and J ends lost 5 bases and 12 bases, in that order; junction bases with no gene match: 9. Assay: immunoSEQ multiplex PCR; the TCRdb copy retains only in-frame clones and omits some. The sample contains about 200,000 clones, around 80% of which appear only once. The sequencing input was peripheral blood. The source is a human donor in a cohort sampled during active COVID-19. The chain recombines TRBV11-2 with TRBJ2-7, with 8 bases lining up with TRBD1. As DNA, the CDR3 is TGTGCCAGCAGCCCGACAGGGGCTCTATCGTACTTC. Protein product: CASSPTGALSYF. The full variable domain, in which reference TRBV11-2 and TRBJ2-7 provide the parts outside the CDR3, is EAGVAQSPRYKIIEKRQSVAFWCNPISGHATLYWYQQILGQGPKLLIQFQNNGVVDDSQLPKDRFSAERLKGVDSTLKIQPAKLEDSAVYLCASSPTGALSYFGPGTRLTVT.